Below are 30 T cell receptor beta chains sequenced from a single sample in a study of PD-L1 blockade in urothelial cancer. The assay was immunoSEQ multiplex PCR, and TCRdb's table has in-frame clones only and misses some. Of about 52,000 clones in the sample, around 84% were seen once. Time point denoted: pretreatment peripheral blood. This specimen was PBMCs, taken around atezolizumab (anti-PD-L1) treatment. Receptor source: a man in his forties or fifties with urothelial cancer.

CDR3: CASSEENEQYF. CDR3 DNA: TGTGCCAGCAGTGAAGAGAACGAGCAGTACTTC. The V and J genes are TRBV25-1 and TRBJ2-7; D call uncertain. Germline V gene sequence: CDR1 MGHDK, CDR2 SYGVNS. V was shortened by 2 bases and J by 5 bases, with 4 bases between the two germline ends. There are 11 residues in the CDR3.

The rearrangement joins TRBV28 to TRBJ1-1; tentatively, D is TRBD1 (6 bases). Trimming cost V 3 bases and J 3 bases, with 11 bases left between them. This CDR3 comprises 14 residues. Germline loops: CDR1 MDHEN, CDR2 SYDVKM. CDR3 DNA: TGTGCCAGCAGTTTTTGGGCAGGGGACACTGAAGCTTTCTTT. Protein sequence: CASSFWAGDTEAFF.

The chain employs TRBV5-6 and TRBJ2-7, with a weak D call TRBD2 (5 bases). Germline V CDR1 and CDR2: SGHDT, YYEEEE. Trimming removed 4 bases from V and 3 bases from J, with 17 bases in between. This CDR3 has 15 amino acids. CDR3 protein: CASSPPPPRDYEQYF. The DNA for the CDR3 is TGTGCCAGCAGCCCCCCACCTCCCCGGGACTACGAGCAGTACTTC.

The chain combines TRBV27 with TRBJ2-3; D is ambiguous. The germline V and J ends were trimmed by 5 bases and 10 bases, with 22 bases remaining between them. CDR1 MNHEY and CDR2 SMNVEV come from the germline V gene (reference sequence). This CDR3 has 15 residues. The CDR3 nucleotides are TGTGCCAGCAGTCCCTCTAGAGGCTCTCGTATTCCGCAGTATTTT. It yields the protein CASSPSRGSRIPQYF.

The chain employs TRBV5-4 and TRBJ1-3; D perhaps matches TRBD1 (6 bases). This CDR3 spans 15 amino acids. V gave up 5 bases and J gave up 7 bases, with 19 bases separating them. Germline assignment: CDR1 SGHNT and CDR2 YYREEE (reference sequence). CDR3 nucleotides: TGTGCCAGCAGTCCTCCTGGGGGCGAACGGAACACCATATATTTT. It encodes CASSPPGGERNTIYF.

The CDR3 sequence is CASSESTGWTEAFF. In nucleotides, the CDR3 is TGTGCCAGCAGTGAATCGACAGGGTGGACTGAAGCTTTCTTT. The J gene is TRBJ1-1, the V gene TRBV6-5, with 7 bases lining up with TRBD1. Germline V gene data show CDR1 as MNHEY and CDR2 as SVGAGI. Trimming at V came to 5 bases and at J to 5 bases, leaving 8 bases not matched to a gene. There are 14 residues in the CDR3.

V and J are TRBV4-3 and TRBJ2-1, with D perhaps matching TRBD2 (5 bases). Germline CDR1 LGHNA, CDR2 YSLEER. Trimming removed 3 bases at V and 5 bases at J, with 14 bases between. The CDR3 runs to 15 residues. The CDR3 region is CASSQDSDSDNEQFF. In DNA, the CDR3 is TGCGCCAGCAGCCAGGATAGCGACTCTGACAATGAGCAGTTCTTC.

The sample holds one count of this clone. The V and J genes are TRBV7-6 and TRBJ1-5; a weak D match, TRBD1 (5 bases). The germline V gene has CDR1 SGHVS and CDR2 FNYEAQ. Trimming shortened V by 2 bases and J by 3 bases, and 11 bases separated the two germline ends. This CDR3 region has 15 residues. For the CDR3, the DNA is TGTGCCAGCAGCTTAAGGGGCCTATCCAATCAGCCCCAGCATTTT. It translates to CASSLRGLSNQPQHF.

This clone has a single count. The chain combines TRBV28 with TRBJ2-1, with 14 bases that match TRBD2. CDR3 length: 20 residues. Losses at the gene ends were 4 bases for V and 6 bases for J; bases not matched to a gene: 17. Looked up from germline, CDR1 is MDHEN and CDR2 is SYDVKM. CDR3 DNA: TGTGCCAGCAGTTCCTTAGGACTAGCGGGAGGTAAACGTTCGTTCAATGAGCAGTTCTTC. Its protein product is CASSSLGLAGGKRSFNEQFF.

The V call is TRBV9, the J call TRBJ1-1, with D unresolved. Germline values: CDR1 SGDLS, CDR2 YYNGEE. The CDR3 extends over 14 amino acids. Trimming removed 4 bases at V and 2 bases at J, with 12 bases between. The CDR3, as DNA: TGTGCCAGCAGCTTGCGTCCGACTAACACTGAAGCTTTCTTT. It yields the protein CASSLRPTNTEAFF. Based on the CDR3 plus reference TRBV9 and TRBJ1-1, the full variable domain is DSGVTQTPKHLITATGQRVTLRCSPRSGDLSVYWYQQSLDQGLQFLIQYYNGEERAKGNILERFSAQQFPDLHSELNLSSLELGDSALYFCASSLRPTNTEAFFGQGTRLTVV.

The chain links TRBV19 to TRBJ2-1; no reliable D call. Trimming removed 5 bases from V and 0 bases from J, with 11 bases in between. Germline V lookup: CDR1 LNHDA, CDR2 SQIVND (reference sequence). The CDR3 is 15 amino acids. The CDR3 coding sequence is TGTGCCAGTAGTCGACTCAACCCCTCCTACAATGAGCAGTTCTTC. Translating it yields CASSRLNPSYNEQFF. Variable domain in full (rest from reference TRBV19 and TRBJ2-1): DGGITQSPKYLFRKEGQNVTLSCEQNLNHDAMYWYRQDPGQGLRLIYYSQIVNDFQKGDIAEGYSVSREKKESFPLTVTSAQKNPTAFYLCASSRLNPSYNEQFFGPGTRLTVL.

The chain has TRBV5-4 and TRBJ1-4, with 10 bases identical to TRBD1. This CDR3 has 15 residues. Germline assignment: CDR1 SGHNT and CDR2 YYREEE (reference sequence). The trim removed 4 bases at V and 6 bases at J, leaving 6 bases unmatched. The CDR3 nucleotides are TGTGCCAGCAGCCACAAGGGACAGGGGTATGAAAAACTGTTTTTT. Translating it yields CASSHKGQGYEKLFF.

The chain recombines TRBV2 with TRBJ2-1, with 14 bases matching TRBD2. The CDR3 loop spans 14 amino acids. Germline CDR1 is SNHLY and CDR2 is FYNNEI. The ends lost 9 bases at V and 8 bases at J; junction bases unmatched: 6. CDR3 sequence: CASTGLAGGYEQFF. Here the CDR3 DNA reads TGTGCCAGTACCGGACTAGCGGGGGGCTATGAGCAGTTCTTC.

V and J are TRBV19 and TRBJ1-3, with D maybe TRBD1 (6 bases). Trimming pared 5 bases from V and 8 bases from J, leaving 16 bases between. The CDR3 sequence is 14 residues long. The germline CDR1 and CDR2 sequences are LNHDA and SQIVND (reference sequence). CDR3: CASSLQGKSHTIYF. CDR3 nucleotide sequence: TGTGCCAGTAGTCTTCAGGGGAAGAGTCACACCATATATTTT.

The chain links TRBV5-4 to TRBJ2-6, with a possible D match to TRBD2 (6 bases). The V end was cut by 3 bases, the J end by 2 bases, with 6 bases between. There are 14 residues in the CDR3. CDR1 and CDR2 (germline): SGHNT, YYREEE (reference sequence). The CDR3 loop is CASSWGAGANVLTF. Here the CDR3 DNA reads TGTGCCAGCAGCTGGGGGGCTGGGGCCAACGTCCTGACTTTC.

This clone has just a few counts. The chain couples TRBV28 to TRBJ1-2, with D unresolved. The CDR3 is 14 residues long. V was shortened by 7 bases and J by 8 bases, with 20 bases between the two germline ends. CDR1 MDHEN and CDR2 SYDVKM come from the germline V gene. As DNA, the CDR3 is TGTGCCAGCACCGCTCCGGGAGGCTTACTCGGCTACACCTTC. Encoded protein: CASTAPGGLLGYTF.

V usage is TRBV4-1 and J usage is TRBJ2-2; 8 bases are a match to TRBD1. V trimming: 6 bases; J trimming: 3 bases; junction bases outside the gene matches: 9. Germline V gene data show CDR1 as MGHRA and CDR2 as YSYEKL. The CDR3 has 16 amino acids. CDR3 amino acids: CASSLRTGTYTGELFF. CDR3 DNA sequence: TGCGCCAGCAGTCTTCGGACAGGGACCTACACCGGGGAGCTGTTTTTT.

The sample holds a few counts of this clone. The rearrangement joins TRBV27 to TRBJ1-1; tentative D call: TRBD1 (6 bases). The germline gives CDR1 MNHEY, CDR2 SMNVEV (reference sequence). V shed 7 bases and J shed 8 bases, with 17 bases lying between them. The CDR3 spans 13 residues. CDR3 sequence (DNA): TGTGCCAGCATTCCGTTTGGGGGCCGGGAAGCTTTCTTT. Translating it yields CASIPFGGREAFF.

The CDR3 coding sequence is TGTGCCAGCAAAAAGACAGGGACCCACGAGCAGTACTTC. Translating it yields CASKKTGTHEQYF. The V and J genes are TRBV25-1 and TRBJ2-7; 7 bases align to TRBD1. The length of the CDR3 is 13 residues. Trimming took 7 bases from V and 5 from J; bases not matched to a gene: 8. CDR1 MGHDK and CDR2 SYGVNS come from the germline V gene.

CDR3 DNA: TGTGCCAGTACCAAGACTAGCGGGTCCCTTACCTACGAGCAGTACTTC. The encoded protein is CASTKTSGSLTYEQYF. The rearrangement uses TRBV19 and TRBJ2-7; 10 bases are shared with TRBD2. Germline CDR1 reads LNHDA; CDR2 reads SQIVND (reference sequence). Trimming cost V 7 bases and J 2 bases; bases outside gene matches: 11. The CDR3 totals 16 residues.

DNA of the CDR3: TGTGCCAGCAGCTTTAGTCATGAGACCCAGTACTTC. Residues: CASSFSHETQYF. The gene calls are TRBV11-2 and TRBJ2-5, with D unclear. The CDR3 length is 12 residues. Per germline, CDR1 SGHAT and CDR2 FQNNGV. V gave up 3 bases and J gave up 5 bases, with 7 bases separating them.

The rearrangement links TRBV11-3 to TRBJ2-1; D may be TRBD1 (5 bases). This CDR3 spans 16 amino acids. V was shortened by 3 bases and J by 2 bases, with 14 bases between the two germline ends. Germline values: CDR1 SGHNT, CDR2 YENEEA. CDR3: CASSFSGQGPYNEQFF. CDR3 DNA: TGTGCCAGCAGCTTCTCCGGGCAGGGTCCCTACAATGAGCAGTTCTTC.

The rearrangement joins TRBV27 to TRBJ2-7; TRBD2 matches at 13 bases. CDR3 length: 15 amino acids. The V and J ends lost 5 bases and 5 bases, in that order; junction bases with no gene match: 6. In germline, CDR1 is MNHEY, CDR2 SMNVEV (reference sequence). CDR3 in amino acids: CASSLGLAGSHEQYF. CDR3 nucleotides: TGTGCCAGCAGTCTGGGACTAGCGGGATCCCACGAGCAGTACTTC.

The chain uses TRBV7-3 and TRBJ1-1; unclear D gene. Looked up from germline, CDR1 is SGHTA and CDR2 is FQGTGA. The CDR3 is 13 amino acids. The germline V and J ends were trimmed by 0 bases and 4 bases, with 6 bases remaining between them. The CDR3 region has the DNA TGTGCCAGCAGCTTAACGGGAGGCACTGAAGCTTTCTTT. Translated: CASSLTGGTEAFF.

V gene TRBV19 combines with J gene TRBJ2-1; tentative D call: TRBD2 (5 bases). The germline V gene encodes CDR1 LNHDA and CDR2 SQIVND (reference sequence). V shed 3 bases and J shed 3 bases, with 12 bases lying between them. The length of the CDR3 is 15 residues. CDR3 sequence reads: CASSMREPYYNEQFF. As DNA, the CDR3 is TGTGCCAGTAGTATGAGGGAGCCCTACTACAATGAGCAGTTCTTC. Full variable domain (missing parts from reference TRBV19 and TRBJ2-1): DGGITQSPKYLFRKEGQNVTLSCEQNLNHDAMYWYRQDPGQGLRLIYYSQIVNDFQKGDIAEGYSVSREKKESFPLTVTSAQKNPTAFYLCASSMREPYYNEQFFGPGTRLTVL.

The chain couples TRBV25-1 to TRBJ2-1, with TRBD1 identical over 7 bases. This CDR3 has 16 amino acids. CDR1 MGHDK and CDR2 SYGVNS come from the germline V gene. The V gene end was trimmed by 4 bases and the J gene end by 4 bases; junction bases not matched to a gene: 10. The CDR3, as DNA: TGTGCCAGCAGTGGAACCGGGACAGATGATTACAATGAGCAGTTCTTC. This translates into CASSGTGTDDYNEQFF.

The J gene is TRBJ2-7, the V gene TRBV6-5; 7 bases align to TRBD2. This CDR3 contains 14 residues. Germline CDR1 reads MNHEY; CDR2 reads SVGAGI. J was trimmed by 0 bases and V by 6 bases; bases with no gene match: 5. The CDR3 loop is CASSQSGNSYEQYF. For the CDR3, the DNA is TGTGCCAGCAGCCAAAGCGGGAACTCCTACGAGCAGTACTTC.

A few counts support this clone. V is TRBV30 and J is TRBJ2-4; 9 bases fit TRBD1. The CDR3 runs to 15 residues. The V segment lost 4 bases and the J segment 5 bases; nucleotides outside the gene matches: 9. Looked up from germline, CDR1 is GTSNPN and CDR2 is SVGIG (reference sequence). CDR3 DNA sequence: TGTGCCTGGACCCGTAGGACAGGGGCCCAAAACATTCAGTACTTC. Translation gives CAWTRRTGAQNIQYF.

The chain joins TRBV4-2 to TRBJ2-2, with D perhaps matching TRBD2 (7 bases). Germline loops: CDR1 LGHNA, CDR2 YNFKEQ. CDR3 size: 15 residues. Trimming left V 5 bases short and J 2 bases short, with 12 bases between. CDR3 residues: CASSNRGANTGELFF. The CDR3 nucleotides are TGTGCCAGCAGCAATCGGGGGGCCAACACCGGGGAGCTGTTTTTT.

The chain recombines TRBV19 with TRBJ1-5, with 9 bases that match TRBD1. V trimming: 6 bases; J trimming: 6 bases; junction bases outside the gene matches: 6. This CDR3 spans 14 amino acids. Per germline, CDR1 LNHDA and CDR2 SQIVND (reference sequence). CDR3 loop: CASSSGQGIQPQHF. DNA for the CDR3: TGTGCCAGTAGCAGCGGACAGGGGATTCAGCCCCAGCATTTT.